The 17 T cell receptor beta chains below all came from one sample that was sequenced in a study of blood T cell repertoires in COVID-19. Profiling relied on immunoSEQ multiplex PCR, and the TCRdb table lists in-frame clones only, not all of them. Among over 250,000 clones listed, approximately 85% were seen once. Sequenced material: peripheral blood. Receptors were obtained from a man aged 50-60 years with active or convalescent COVID-19.

The chain joins TRBV5-4 to TRBJ1-2, with D possibly TRBD1 on 5 matching bases. From germline, CDR1 is SGHNT and CDR2 YYREEE (reference sequence). Trimming removed 2 bases from V and 6 bases from J, with 8 bases in between. CDR3 length: 12 residues. The CDR3 DNA sequence: TGTGCCAGCAGCTTAGACAGTAATGGCTACACCTTC. Translation gives CASSLDSNGYTF.

Points on this clone: The same CDR3 can be traced to other DNA sequences in this sample. The chain links TRBV6-1 to TRBJ2-7; no clear D. The V end was cut by 1 base, the J end by 0 bases, with 7 bases between. The CDR3 contains 14 residues. Germline assignment: CDR1 MNHNS and CDR2 SASEGT. The CDR3 coding sequence is TGTGCCAGCAGTGAAGTTGAGAGCTCCTACGAGCAGTACTTC. Translation: CASSEVESSYEQYF.

In DNA, the CDR3 is TGTGCCAGCAGCCAGAGGGCGGGAGGAACAGATACGCAGTATTTT. Its protein product is CASSQRAGGTDTQYF. V usage is TRBV3-1 (or the pseudogene TRBV3-2) and J usage is TRBJ2-3; 8 nucleotides align to TRBD2. The junction had 5 bases not matched to a gene; V was cut back by 3 bases and J by 3 bases. The CDR3 spans 15 residues. The germline gives CDR1 LGHDT, CDR2 YNNKEL (reference sequence).

The rearrangement links TRBV9 to TRBJ2-7; 10 bases match TRBD2. Trimming took 0 bases from V and 7 from J; bases not matched to a gene: 10. This CDR3 has 16 amino acids. The germline V gene encodes CDR1 SGDLS and CDR2 YYNGEE. CDR3 amino acids: CASSVAGTSVSGEQYF. The CDR3 DNA reads TGTGCCAGCAGCGTAGCTGGGACTAGCGTCTCGGGGGAGCAGTACTTC.

The chain carries TRBV4-2 and TRBJ2-5; 7 bases match TRBD2. Germline CDR1 LGHNA, CDR2 YNFKEQ. J gave up 7 bases and V 0 bases, and 8 bases lay outside the gene matches. The CDR3 is 15 amino acids. CDR3 sequence reads: CASSQEPLAVGTQYF. CDR3 DNA sequence: TGTGCCAGCAGCCAAGAACCCCTAGCGGTCGGGACCCAGTACTTC.

The chain has TRBV9 and TRBJ2-3; D possibly corresponds to TRBD1 (5 bases). V was clipped by 4 bases and J by 0 bases, with 15 bases between them. The V gene's germline CDR1 is SGDLS and CDR2 YYNGEE. The CDR3 is 16 amino acids. This CDR3 is CASSLEGHSSTDTQYF. The CDR3 region has the DNA TGTGCCAGCAGCCTGGAAGGACACTCTAGCACAGATACGCAGTATTTT.

The V gene is TRBV27, the J gene TRBJ2-7; 7 bases fit TRBD1. The CDR3 has 14 residues. The V gene's germline CDR1 is MNHEY and CDR2 SMNVEV (reference sequence). V gave up 4 bases and J gave up 7 bases; unmatched junction bases: 10. The CDR3 loop is CASSSTGNAGEQYF. In DNA form, the CDR3 reads TGTGCCAGCAGTTCGACAGGGAACGCCGGGGAGCAGTACTTC.

The chain carries TRBV28 and TRBJ1-5; D gene uncertain. CDR3 length: 13 amino acids. Germline values: CDR1 MDHEN, CDR2 SYDVKM. V was clipped by 3 bases and J by 5 bases, with 8 bases between them. Here the CDR3 DNA reads TGTGCCAGCAGTTTGGCAGGTTATCAGCCCCAGCATTTT. Residues: CASSLAGYQPQHF.

The gene calls are TRBV11-2 and TRBJ1-2, with TRBD1 as a possible D gene (6 bases). The germline V and J ends were trimmed by 1 base and 3 bases, with 9 bases remaining between them. The CDR3 extends over 14 amino acids. Germline loops: CDR1 SGHAT, CDR2 FQNNGV. CDR3 amino acids: CASSLAQGDYGYTF. In DNA, the CDR3 is TGTGCCAGCAGCTTAGCACAGGGCGACTATGGCTACACCTTC.

The chain combines TRBV13 with TRBJ2-1, with a possible D match to TRBD2 (5 bases). Trimming removed 1 base at V and 10 bases at J, with 17 bases between. The CDR3 length is 15 residues. Germline CDR1 is PRHDT and CDR2 is FYEKMQ (reference sequence). The CDR3, as DNA: TGTGCCAGCAGCTTAGTCAGAGACCCATCGGGGGAGCAGTTCTTC. Protein sequence: CASSLVRDPSGEQFF.

The chain carries TRBV28 and TRBJ1-1; weak D call: TRBD1 (5 bases). V was pared by 6 bases and J by 4 bases, with 15 bases between. The V gene's germline CDR1 is MDHEN and CDR2 SYDVKM. This CDR3 contains 14 residues. In DNA, the CDR3 is TGTGCCAGCAGCCCGCCGGGGGTGAGCACTGAAGCTTTCTTT. Translated, it gives CASSPPGVSTEAFF.

The rearrangement joins TRBV7-8 to TRBJ1-2; perhaps TRBD1 as D (6 bases). Trimming shortened V by 5 bases and J by 12 bases, and 19 bases separated the two germline ends. This CDR3 has 13 amino acids. The germline V gene has CDR1 SGHVS and CDR2 FQNEAQ. CDR3 sequence: CASSTTSVGTNTF. CDR3 nucleotide sequence: TGTGCCAGCAGCACCACCTCTGTCGGGACAAACACCTTC.

As DNA, the CDR3 is TGTGCCAGCAAGGGACAGGGTCATTCACCCCTCCACTTT. Translated: CASKGQGHSPLHF. This chain joins TRBV12-3 or TRBV12-4 and TRBJ1-6; 9 bases line up with TRBD1. The CDR3 is 13 amino acids. Trimming at V came to 7 bases and at J to 8 bases, leaving 3 bases not matched to a gene.

Written as DNA, the CDR3 is TGTGCCAGTAGTGTTGTAGCGGGAGGGCCAGATACGCAGTATTTT. Translated: CASSVVAGGPDTQYF. The rearrangement links TRBV19 to TRBJ2-3, with 11 nucleotides matching TRBD2. V lost 5 bases, J lost 4 bases, and 5 bases stayed unmatched. CDR3 length equals 15 residues. Germline CDR1 LNHDA, CDR2 SQIVND (reference sequence).

The chain employs TRBV24-1 and TRBJ1-5; D unclear. Germline assignment: CDR1 KGHDR and CDR2 SFDVKD. V lost 4 bases and J 4 bases, leaving 7 bases between the germline ends. The CDR3 has 13 amino acids. CDR3 DNA sequence: TGTGCCACCAGTGAGGCGGGAAATCAGCCCCAGCATTTT. The encoded protein is CATSEAGNQPQHF.

J is TRBJ1-6 and V is TRBV30; tentatively, D is TRBD1 (5 bases). The CDR3 has 16 amino acids. Per germline, CDR1 GTSNPN and CDR2 SVGIG (reference sequence). Trimming removed 1 base at V and 9 bases at J, with 19 bases between. This CDR3 is CAWSGAGRLVSSPLHF. In DNA, the CDR3 is TGTGCCTGGAGTGGGGCAGGGCGATTGGTTAGTTCACCCCTCCACTTT.

The chain recombines TRBV9 with TRBJ1-1; possibly TRBD1 for D (6 bases). The germline V gene encodes CDR1 SGDLS and CDR2 YYNGEE. The ends were cut back, 0 bases at V and 7 bases at J, with 10 bases in the middle. The CDR3 has 13 amino acids. CDR3 DNA: TGTGCCAGCAGCGTAGGCGACAGGCATGAAGCTTTCTTT. Translating gives CASSVGDRHEAFF.